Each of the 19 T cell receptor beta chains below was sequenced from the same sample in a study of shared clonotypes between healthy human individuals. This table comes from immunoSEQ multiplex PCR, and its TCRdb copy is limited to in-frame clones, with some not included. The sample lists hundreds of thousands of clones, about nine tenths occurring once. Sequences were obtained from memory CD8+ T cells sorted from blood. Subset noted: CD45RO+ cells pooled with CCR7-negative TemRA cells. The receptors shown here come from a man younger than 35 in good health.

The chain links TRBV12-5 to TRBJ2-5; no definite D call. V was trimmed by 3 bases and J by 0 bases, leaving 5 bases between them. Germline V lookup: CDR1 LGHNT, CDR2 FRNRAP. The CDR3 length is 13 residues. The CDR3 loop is CASGFGYQETQYF. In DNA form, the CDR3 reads TGTGCTAGTGGTTTCGGTTACCAAGAGACCCAGTACTTC.

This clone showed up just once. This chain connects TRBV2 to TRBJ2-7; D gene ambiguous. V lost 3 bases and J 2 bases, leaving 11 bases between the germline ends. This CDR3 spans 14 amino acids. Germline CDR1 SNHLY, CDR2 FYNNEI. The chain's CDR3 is CASSDNRGTYEQYF. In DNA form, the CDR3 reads TGTGCCAGCAGTGACAACAGAGGCACCTACGAGCAGTACTTC.

In DNA form, the CDR3 reads TGTGCCAGCAGCTTCAGTGGGAACTATGGCTACACCTTC. Its translation: CASSFSGNYGYTF. The V call is TRBV11-2, the J call TRBJ1-2; D not resolved. Trimming cost V 3 bases and J 2 bases, with 7 bases left between them. Germline V gene lookup returns CDR1 SGHAT and CDR2 FQNNGV. CDR3 length: 13 amino acids. Combining the CDR3 with reference TRBV11-2 and TRBJ1-2 gives the whole variable domain EAGVAQSPRYKIIEKRQSVAFWCNPISGHATLYWYQQILGQGPKLLIQFQNNGVVDDSQLPKDRFSAERLKGVDSTLKIQPAKLEDSAVYLCASSFSGNYGYTFGSGTRLTVV.

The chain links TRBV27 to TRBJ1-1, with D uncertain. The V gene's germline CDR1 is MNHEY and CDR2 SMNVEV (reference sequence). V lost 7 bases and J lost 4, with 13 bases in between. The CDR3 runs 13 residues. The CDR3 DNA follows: TGTGCCAGCAAGGGTCAAGGGTTCACTGAAGCTTTCTTT. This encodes CASKGQGFTEAFF.

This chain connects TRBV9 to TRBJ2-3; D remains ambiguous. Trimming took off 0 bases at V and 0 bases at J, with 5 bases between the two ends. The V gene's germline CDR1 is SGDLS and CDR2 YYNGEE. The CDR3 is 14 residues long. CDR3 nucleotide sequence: TGTGCCAGCAGCGTAGGGTTGAGCACAGATACGCAGTATTTT. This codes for CASSVGLSTDTQYF.

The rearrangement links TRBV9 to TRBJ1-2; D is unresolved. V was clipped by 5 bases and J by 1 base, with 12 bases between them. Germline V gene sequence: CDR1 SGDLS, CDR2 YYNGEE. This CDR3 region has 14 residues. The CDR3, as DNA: TGTGCCAGCAGTGTTTCTGGTGGTAACTATGGCTACACCTTC. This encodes CASSVSGGNYGYTF.

CDR3 nucleotide sequence: TGCGCCAGCAGTTTAGCGGGACCCTACAATGAGCAGTTCTTC. Translation: CASSLAGPYNEQFF. This chain links TRBV10-2 with TRBJ2-1, with 8 bases that match TRBD2. CDR1 WSHSY and CDR2 SAAADI come from the germline V gene. Germline trimming cut 5 bases from V and 2 bases from J; bases unmatched to any gene: 2. This CDR3 is 14 amino acids long.

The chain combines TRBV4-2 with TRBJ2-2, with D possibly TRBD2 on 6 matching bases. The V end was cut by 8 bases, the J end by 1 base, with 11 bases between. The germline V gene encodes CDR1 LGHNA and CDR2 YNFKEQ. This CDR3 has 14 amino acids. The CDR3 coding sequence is TGTGCCAGCTCCGGGACTTGGAACACCGGGGAGCTGTTTTTT. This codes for CASSGTWNTGELFF.

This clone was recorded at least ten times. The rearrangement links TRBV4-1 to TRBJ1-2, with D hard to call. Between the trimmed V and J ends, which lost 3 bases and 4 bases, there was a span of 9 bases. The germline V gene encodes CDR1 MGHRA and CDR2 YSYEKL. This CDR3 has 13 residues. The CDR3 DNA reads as TGCGCCAGCAGCCACCAGGTCCTCTATGGCTACACCTTC. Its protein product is CASSHQVLYGYTF.

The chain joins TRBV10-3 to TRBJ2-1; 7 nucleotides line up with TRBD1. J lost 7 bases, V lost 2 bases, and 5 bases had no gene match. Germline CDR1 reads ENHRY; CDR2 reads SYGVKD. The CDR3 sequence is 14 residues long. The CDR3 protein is CAISEPGQRNEQFF. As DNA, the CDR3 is TGTGCCATCAGTGAGCCGGGACAGCGGAATGAGCAGTTCTTC.

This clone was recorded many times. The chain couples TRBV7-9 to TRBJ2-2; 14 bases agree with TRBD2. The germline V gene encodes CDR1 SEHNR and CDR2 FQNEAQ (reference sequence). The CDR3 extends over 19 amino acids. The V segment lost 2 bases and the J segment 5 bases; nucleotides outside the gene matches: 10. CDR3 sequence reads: CASSLKETSGRAETGELFF. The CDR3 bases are TGTGCCAGCAGCTTAAAAGAGACTAGCGGGAGGGCCGAGACCGGGGAGCTGTTTTTT. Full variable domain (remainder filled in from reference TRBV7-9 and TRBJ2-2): DTGVSQNPRHKITKRGQNVTFRCDPISEHNRLYWYRQTLGQGPEFLTYFQNEAQLEKSRLLSDRFSAERPKGSFSTLEIQRTEQGDSAMYLCASSLKETSGRAETGELFFGEGSRLTVL.

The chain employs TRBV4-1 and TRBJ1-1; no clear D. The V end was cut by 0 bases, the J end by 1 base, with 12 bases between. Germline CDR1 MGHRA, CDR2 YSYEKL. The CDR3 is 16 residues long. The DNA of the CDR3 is TGCGCCAGCAGCCAAGAGATAAGGTGGGAGAACACTGAAGCTTTCTTT. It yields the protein CASSQEIRWENTEAFF.

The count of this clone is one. The CDR3 nucleotides read TGTGCCAGCAGCGGTCAGTCTGGGGCCAACGTCCTGACTTTC. As protein: CASSGQSGANVLTF. This chain joins TRBV5-4 and TRBJ2-6; D gene uncertain. The germline V gene has CDR1 SGHNT and CDR2 YYREEE (reference sequence). V lost 4 bases, J lost 1 base, and 6 bases lay in between. This CDR3 is built from 14 residues.

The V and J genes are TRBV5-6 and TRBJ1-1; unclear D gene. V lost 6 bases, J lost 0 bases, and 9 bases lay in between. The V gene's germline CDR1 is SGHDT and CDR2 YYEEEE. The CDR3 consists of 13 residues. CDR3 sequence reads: CASTPWLNTEAFF. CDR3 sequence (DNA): TGTGCCAGCACCCCGTGGCTGAACACTGAAGCTTTCTTT. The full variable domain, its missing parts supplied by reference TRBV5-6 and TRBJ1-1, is DAGVTQSPTHLIKTRGQQVTLRCSPKSGHDTVSWYQQALGQGPQFIFQYYEEEERQRGNFPDRFSGHQFPNYSSELNVNALLLGDSALYLCASTPWLNTEAFFGQGTRLTVV.

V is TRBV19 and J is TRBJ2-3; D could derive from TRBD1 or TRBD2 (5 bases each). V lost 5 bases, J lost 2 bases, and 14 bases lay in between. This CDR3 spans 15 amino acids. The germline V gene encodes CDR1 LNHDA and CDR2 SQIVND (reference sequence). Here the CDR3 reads CASSGSWGSTDTQYF. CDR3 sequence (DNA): TGTGCCAGTAGTGGCTCGTGGGGGTCCACAGATACGCAGTATTTT.

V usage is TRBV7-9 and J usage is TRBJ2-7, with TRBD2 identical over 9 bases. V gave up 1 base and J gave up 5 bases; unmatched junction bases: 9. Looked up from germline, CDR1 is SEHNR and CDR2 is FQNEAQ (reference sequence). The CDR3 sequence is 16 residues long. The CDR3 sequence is CASSLGLAGAFHEQYF. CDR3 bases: TGTGCCAGCAGCTTAGGATTAGCGGGAGCGTTCCACGAGCAGTACTTC.

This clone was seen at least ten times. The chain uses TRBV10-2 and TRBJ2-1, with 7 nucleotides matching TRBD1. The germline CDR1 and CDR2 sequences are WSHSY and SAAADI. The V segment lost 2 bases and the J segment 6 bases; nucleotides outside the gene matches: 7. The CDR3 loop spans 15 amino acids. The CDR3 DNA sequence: TGCGCCAGCAGTGAGGACTACAGGGGATTCAATGAGCAGTTCTTC. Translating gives CASSEDYRGFNEQFF.

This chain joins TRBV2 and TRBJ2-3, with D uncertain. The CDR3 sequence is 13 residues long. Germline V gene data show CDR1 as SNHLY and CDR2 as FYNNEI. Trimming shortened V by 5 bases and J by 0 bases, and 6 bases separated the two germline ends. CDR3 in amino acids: CASSHSSTDTQYF. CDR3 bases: TGTGCCAGCAGTCATTCTAGCACAGATACGCAGTATTTT.

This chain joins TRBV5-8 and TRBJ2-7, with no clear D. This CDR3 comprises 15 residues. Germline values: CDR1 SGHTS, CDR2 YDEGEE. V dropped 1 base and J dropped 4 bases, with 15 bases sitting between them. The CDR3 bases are TGTGCCAGCAGCTTGAATCGGGCATGGATATACGAGCAGTACTTC. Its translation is CASSLNRAWIYEQYF.